The entry below gives a single TCR beta chain sequence along with its context. Its antigen is not identified. These data are taken from a study of cytomegalovirus exposure and HLA in healthy donors. Study observations and caveats: The Asian-associated ancestry cluster reportedly had fewer N-insertions than the roughly 670-donor mean in a later analysis. The authors listed around 150 TCR beta chains as cytomegalovirus-associated.

Both 60 Vbeta primers and 13 Jbeta primers went into the PCR. The assay was immunoSEQ multiplex PCR, and TCRdb's table has in-frame clones only and misses some. The sample lists around 65,000 clones; roughly two thirds were seen once. Germline V gives CDR1 SQVTM, CDR2 ANQGSEA. The length of the CDR3 is 13 residues. The ends were cut back, 1 base at V and 3 bases at J, with 10 bases in the middle. The receptor comes from a man aged 35-49 years in good health and CMV-seropositive. The sequenced material came from PBMCs. The chain uses TRBV29-1 and TRBJ2-7, with D unresolved. The CDR3 spells CSVEAALSYEQYF. DNA of the CDR3: TGCAGCGTTGAAGCTGCGTTGAGCTACGAGCAGTACTTC.